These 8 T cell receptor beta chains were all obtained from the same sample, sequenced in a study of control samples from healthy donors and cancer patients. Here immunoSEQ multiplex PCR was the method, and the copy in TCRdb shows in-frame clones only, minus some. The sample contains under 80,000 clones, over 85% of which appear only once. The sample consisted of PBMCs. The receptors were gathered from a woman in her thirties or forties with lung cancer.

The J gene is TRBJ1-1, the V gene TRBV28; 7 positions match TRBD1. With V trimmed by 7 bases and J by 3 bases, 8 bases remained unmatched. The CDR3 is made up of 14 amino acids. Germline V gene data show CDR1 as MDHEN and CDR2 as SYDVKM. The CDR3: CASTLTGSDTEAFF. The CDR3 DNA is TGTGCCAGCACCCTGACAGGGTCGGACACTGAAGCTTTCTTT.

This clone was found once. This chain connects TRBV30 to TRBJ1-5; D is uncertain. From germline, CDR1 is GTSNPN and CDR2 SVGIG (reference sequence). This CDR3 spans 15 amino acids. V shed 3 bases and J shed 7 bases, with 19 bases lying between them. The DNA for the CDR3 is TGTGCCTGGAGCTACTCGGCGACCGTCGGGCAGCCCCAGCATTTT. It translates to CAWSYSATVGQPQHF.

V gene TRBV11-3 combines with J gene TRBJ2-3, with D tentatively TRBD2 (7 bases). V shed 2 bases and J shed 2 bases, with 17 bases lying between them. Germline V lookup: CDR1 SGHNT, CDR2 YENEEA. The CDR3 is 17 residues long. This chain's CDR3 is CASSLKSGEGVTDTQYF. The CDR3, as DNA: TGTGCCAGCAGCTTAAAAAGCGGGGAGGGGGTCACAGATACGCAGTATTTT.

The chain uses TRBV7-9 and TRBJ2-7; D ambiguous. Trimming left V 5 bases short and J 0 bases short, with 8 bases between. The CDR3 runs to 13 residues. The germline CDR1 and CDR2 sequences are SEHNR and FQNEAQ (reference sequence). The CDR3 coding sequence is TGTGCCAGCAGCCCAGAGGCCTCCTACGAGCAGTACTTC. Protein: CASSPEASYEQYF. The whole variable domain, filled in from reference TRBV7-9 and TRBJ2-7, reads DTGVSQNPRHKITKRGQNVTFRCDPISEHNRLYWYRQTLGQGPEFLTYFQNEAQLEKSRLLSDRFSAERPKGSFSTLEIQRTEQGDSAMYLCASSPEASYEQYFGPGTRLTVT.

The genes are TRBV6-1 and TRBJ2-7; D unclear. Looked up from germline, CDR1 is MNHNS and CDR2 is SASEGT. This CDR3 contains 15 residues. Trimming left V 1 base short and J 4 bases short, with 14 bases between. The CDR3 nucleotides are TGTGCCAGCAGTGAAGGGGTAGCTAGAGGATACGAGCAGTACTTC. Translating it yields CASSEGVARGYEQYF.

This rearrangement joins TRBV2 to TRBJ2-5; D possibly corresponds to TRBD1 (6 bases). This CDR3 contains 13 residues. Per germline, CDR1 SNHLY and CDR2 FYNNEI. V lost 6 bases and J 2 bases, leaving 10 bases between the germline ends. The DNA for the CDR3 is TGTGCCAGCAGCCGGACAGCACAAGAGACCCAGTACTTC. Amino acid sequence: CASSRTAQETQYF. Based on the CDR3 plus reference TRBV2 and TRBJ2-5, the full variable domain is EPEVTQTPSHQVTQMGQEVILRCVPISNHLYFYWYRQILGQKVEFLVSFYNNEISEKSEIFDDQFSVERPDGSNFTLKIRSTKLEDSAMYFCASSRTAQETQYFGPGTRLLVL.

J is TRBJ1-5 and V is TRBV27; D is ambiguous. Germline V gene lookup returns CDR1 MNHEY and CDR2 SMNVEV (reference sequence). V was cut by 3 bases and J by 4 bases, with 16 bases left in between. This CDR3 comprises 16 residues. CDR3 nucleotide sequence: TGTGCCAGCAGTTTTCTGCCCCTGAGCGGAAATCAGCCCCAGCATTTT. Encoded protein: CASSFLPLSGNQPQHF.

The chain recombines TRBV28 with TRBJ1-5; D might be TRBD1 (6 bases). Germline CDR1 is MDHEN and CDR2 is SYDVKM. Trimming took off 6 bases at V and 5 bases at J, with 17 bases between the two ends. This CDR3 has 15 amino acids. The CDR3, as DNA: TGTGCCAGCAGATCCTCAGGGGCTCACTATCAGCCCCAGCATTTT. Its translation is CASRSSGAHYQPQHF.